Listed below are T cell receptor beta chains from one sample, sequenced in a study of somatic mutations in cytotoxic T cells in rheumatoid arthritis. The assay was immunoSEQ multiplex PCR, and TCRdb's table has in-frame clones only and misses some. The table records 35,000 to 45,000 clones, 84% of them present only once. Sequenced: CD8+ T cells sorted from blood. The receptors come from a man aged 40-50 years in good health. The CDR3 runs from the conserved cysteine through the conserved F or W. The order of the fields is V gene, D gene, clone size, J gene, CDR3 protein, CDR3 DNA. D genes are given only for firm matches. Clone size is shown for a subset of rows, as once, few, many or a class of expanded clone.

V gene: TRBV9
D gene: .
clone size: .
J gene: TRBJ2-1
CDR3 protein: CASSSGSYNEQFF
CDR3 DNA: TGTGCCAGCAGCTCTGGCTCCTACAATGAGCAGTTCTTC

V gene: TRBV10-3
D gene: .
clone size: once
J gene: TRBJ2-1
CDR3 protein: CAIQRDVEGNEQFF
CDR3 DNA: TGTGCCATCCAAAGGGATGTAGAAGGCAATGAGCAGTTCTTC

V gene: TRBV30
D gene: TRBD1
clone size: once
J gene: TRBJ2-7
CDR3 protein: CATDRGGSYEQYF
CDR3 DNA: TGTGCCACTGACAGGGGGGGATCCTACGAGCAGTACTTC

V gene: TRBV28
D gene: TRBD1
clone size: .
J gene: TRBJ2-7
CDR3 protein: CASSRERQGVYEQYF
CDR3 DNA: TGTGCCAGCAGTAGGGAACGACAGGGAGTATACGAGCAGTACTTC

V gene: TRBV29-1
D gene: .
clone size: .
J gene: TRBJ2-1
CDR3 protein: CSVRGLHVGGDNEQFF
CDR3 DNA: TGCAGCGTGAGGGGGCTGCACGTGGGAGGGGACAATGAGCAGTTCTTC

V gene: TRBV10-2
D gene: TRBD1
clone size: .
J gene: TRBJ1-2
CDR3 protein: CASSEGQAANGYTF
CDR3 DNA: TGCGCCAGCAGTGAGGGACAGGCGGCGAATGGCTACACCTTC

V gene: TRBV30
D gene: TRBD1
clone size: .
J gene: TRBJ2-7
CDR3 protein: CAWSSRDRSKYEQYF
CDR3 DNA: TGTGCCTGGAGTAGCCGGGACAGGAGTAAGTACGAGCAGTACTTC

V gene: TRBV25-1
D gene: TRBD2
clone size: .
J gene: TRBJ2-3
CDR3 protein: CASSDGLGRTDTQYF
CDR3 DNA: TGTGCCAGCAGTGATGGACTAGGCCGCACAGATACGCAGTATTTT

V gene: TRBV11-2
D gene: TRBD1
clone size: .
J gene: TRBJ1-1
CDR3 protein: CASSPGDRGNTEAFF
CDR3 DNA: TGTGCCAGCAGCCCGGGGGACAGGGGCAACACTGAAGCTTTCTTT

V gene: TRBV6-5
D gene: TRBD2
clone size: .
J gene: TRBJ2-7
CDR3 protein: CASSYSLAGGYEQYF
CDR3 DNA: TGTGCCAGCAGTTACTCTTTAGCGGGAGGATACGAGCAGTACTTC

V gene: TRBV29-1
D gene: .
clone size: .
J gene: TRBJ2-1
CDR3 protein: CSVEDLGTNNEQFF
CDR3 DNA: TGCAGCGTTGAAGATCTAGGGACCAACAATGAGCAGTTCTTC

V gene: TRBV4-1
D gene: .
clone size: .
J gene: TRBJ2-1
CDR3 protein: CASSQFEGGINEQFF
CDR3 DNA: TGCGCCAGCAGCCAATTTGAGGGGGGCATCAATGAGCAGTTCTTC

V gene: TRBV4-3
D gene: .
clone size: .
J gene: TRBJ1-4
CDR3 protein: CASSQEEVRVNEKLFF
CDR3 DNA: TGCGCCAGCAGCCAAGAGGAGGTCAGGGTTAATGAAAAACTGTTTTTT

V gene: TRBV27
D gene: TRBD1
clone size: .
J gene: TRBJ2-2
CDR3 protein: CASRIARTGGTGELFF
CDR3 DNA: TGTGCCAGCAGGATTGCCCGGACAGGGGGTACCGGGGAGCTGTTTTTT

V gene: TRBV29-1
D gene: TRBD2
clone size: .
J gene: TRBJ2-3
CDR3 protein: CSVEGLAGSRDTQYF
CDR3 DNA: TGCAGCGTTGAAGGACTAGCGGGTTCGAGAGATACGCAGTATTTT

V gene: TRBV30
D gene: .
clone size: .
J gene: TRBJ2-2
CDR3 protein: CAWSGRNAGELFF
CDR3 DNA: TGTGCCTGGAGTGGCAGGAATGCCGGGGAGCTGTTTTTT

V gene: TRBV27
D gene: .
clone size: few
J gene: TRBJ2-5
CDR3 protein: CASSLGETQYF
CDR3 DNA: TGTGCCAGCAGTTTGGGGGAGACCCAGTACTTC

V gene: TRBV14
D gene: TRBD1
clone size: .
J gene: TRBJ2-3
CDR3 protein: CASSPDRVDTQYF
CDR3 DNA: TGTGCCAGCAGCCCGGACAGGGTGGATACGCAGTATTTT

V gene: TRBV27
D gene: TRBD2
clone size: .
J gene: TRBJ2-1
CDR3 protein: CASSFPSGSSYNEQFF
CDR3 DNA: TGTGCCAGCAGTTTCCCTAGCGGCAGCTCCTACAATGAGCAGTTCTTC

V gene: TRBV28
D gene: .
clone size: .
J gene: TRBJ2-2
CDR3 protein: CASSLLGVGTGELFF
CDR3 DNA: TGTGCCAGCAGTTTGCTGGGTGTGGGAACGGGGGAGCTGTTTTTT

V gene: TRBV28
D gene: TRBD1
clone size: once
J gene: TRBJ1-2
CDR3 protein: CASSITTGFYGYTF
CDR3 DNA: TGTGCCAGCAGTATCACGACAGGGTTTTATGGCTACACCTTC

V gene: TRBV11-3
D gene: TRBD2
clone size: .
J gene: TRBJ2-1
CDR3 protein: CASSPLLREVAYNEQFF
CDR3 DNA: TGTGCCAGCAGCCCCCTCCTGCGGGAGGTGGCGTACAATGAGCAGTTCTTC

V gene: TRBV6-1
D gene: .
clone size: .
J gene: TRBJ2-7
CDR3 protein: CASTGSTGTYEQYF
CDR3 DNA: TGTGCCAGCACCGGGTCCACAGGGACCTACGAGCAGTACTTC

V gene: TRBV4-3
D gene: TRBD1
clone size: .
J gene: TRBJ2-7
CDR3 protein: CASSPSGTGGYEQYF
CDR3 DNA: TGCGCCAGCAGCCCCAGCGGGACAGGGGGGTACGAGCAGTACTTC

V gene: TRBV28
D gene: .
clone size: .
J gene: TRBJ2-7
CDR3 protein: CATREADYEQYF
CDR3 DNA: TGTGCCACCCGGGAAGCGGACTACGAGCAGTACTTC

V gene: TRBV28
D gene: TRBD2
clone size: .
J gene: TRBJ2-1
CDR3 protein: CATAHLAGNYNEQFF
CDR3 DNA: TGTGCCACAGCACATCTAGCGGGAAATTACAATGAGCAGTTCTTC

V gene: TRBV7-2
D gene: .
clone size: .
J gene: TRBJ2-5
CDR3 protein: CASSFLGGAQETQYF
CDR3 DNA: TGTGCCAGCAGCTTCCTAGGGGGGGCACAAGAGACCCAGTACTTC

V gene: TRBV29-1
D gene: .
clone size: once
J gene: TRBJ1-1
CDR3 protein: CSATGVNTEAFF
CDR3 DNA: TGCAGCGCCACAGGAGTAAACACTGAAGCTTTCTTT

V gene: TRBV10-1
D gene: TRBD2
clone size: .
J gene: TRBJ2-1
CDR3 protein: CASSEFRPGTSENEQFF
CDR3 DNA: TGCGCCAGCAGTGAGTTTAGACCCGGGACTAGCGAAAATGAGCAGTTCTTC

V gene: TRBV7-9
D gene: TRBD2
clone size: .
J gene: TRBJ2-1
CDR3 protein: CASSLAPSGNEQFF
CDR3 DNA: TGTGCCAGCAGCCTAGCGCCTAGCGGCAATGAGCAGTTCTTC

V gene: TRBV30
D gene: TRBD1
clone size: .
J gene: TRBJ1-1
CDR3 protein: CAWVGQLNTEAFF
CDR3 DNA: TGTGCCTGGGTGGGACAGTTGAACACTGAAGCTTTCTTT

V gene: TRBV7-2
D gene: .
clone size: .
J gene: TRBJ2-7
CDR3 protein: CASMTASSYEQYF
CDR3 DNA: TGTGCCAGCATGACAGCAAGCTCCTACGAGCAGTACTTC

V gene: TRBV10-2
D gene: .
clone size: .
J gene: TRBJ2-2
CDR3 protein: CASSERASVNTGELFF
CDR3 DNA: TGCGCCAGCAGTGAGAGGGCTAGCGTGAACACCGGGGAGCTGTTTTTT

V gene: TRBV7-9
D gene: TRBD1
clone size: once
J gene: TRBJ1-1
CDR3 protein: CASSPLPTGVNTEAFF
CDR3 DNA: TGTGCCAGCAGCCCTCTCCCTACAGGGGTGAACACTGAAGCTTTCTTT

V gene: TRBV5-4
D gene: .
clone size: .
J gene: TRBJ1-1
CDR3 protein: CASSLGWGNTEAFF
CDR3 DNA: TGTGCCAGCAGCTTGGGGTGGGGAAACACTGAAGCTTTCTTT

V gene: TRBV6-6
D gene: .
clone size: .
J gene: TRBJ2-7
CDR3 protein: CASSYPEGGEQYF
CDR3 DNA: TGTGCCAGCAGTTACCCGGAGGGGGGCGAGCAGTACTTC

V gene: TRBV19
D gene: .
clone size: .
J gene: TRBJ2-2
CDR3 protein: CASPSYTGELFF
CDR3 DNA: TGTGCCAGTCCGAGCTACACCGGGGAGCTGTTTTTT

V gene: TRBV7-9
D gene: .
clone size: .
J gene: TRBJ2-2
CDR3 protein: CASNPWANTGELFF
CDR3 DNA: TGTGCCAGCAACCCGTGGGCGAACACCGGGGAGCTGTTTTTT

V gene: TRBV6-5
D gene: .
clone size: few
J gene: TRBJ1-2
CDR3 protein: CASSSQGGANGYTF
CDR3 DNA: TGTGCCAGCAGTTCACAAGGGGGGGCGAATGGCTACACCTTC

V gene: TRBV10-3
D gene: TRBD1
clone size: .
J gene: TRBJ1-1
CDR3 protein: CAISEERGPEAFF
CDR3 DNA: TGTGCCATCAGTGAAGAAAGGGGGCCTGAAGCTTTCTTT

V gene: TRBV7-9
D gene: .
clone size: .
J gene: TRBJ2-5
CDR3 protein: CASSLRGWQETQYF
CDR3 DNA: TGTGCCAGCAGCTTAAGAGGGTGGCAAGAGACCCAGTACTTC